One and the same sample provided the 22 T cell receptor beta chains below, sequenced in a study of cytomegalovirus exposure and HLA in healthy donors. PCR was performed using 60 Vbeta and 13 Jbeta primers. Using immunoSEQ multiplex PCR, the repertoire was profiled, and TCRdb retains in-frame clones only, with some absent. Of fewer than 100,000 clones in the sample, roughly 78% were seen once. Sequencing was performed on PBMCs. Every receptor here comes from a woman between 55 and 75 years old in good health and CMV-seronegative.

This clone was counted between two and nine times. The chain links TRBV12-5 to TRBJ2-5, with TRBD1 matching over 9 bases. This CDR3 comprises 15 residues. The germline gives CDR1 LGHNT, CDR2 FRNRAP. Trimming removed 6 bases from V and 9 bases from J; junction bases left unmatched: 14. CDR3 amino acids: CASGQGGQGTMAQYF. The CDR3 bases are TGTGCTAGTGGACAGGGAGGACAGGGGACCATGGCCCAGTACTTC.

The J gene is TRBJ1-6, the V gene TRBV5-1, with D possibly matching TRBD1 (5 bases). Trimming removed 1 base at V and 3 bases at J, with 8 bases between. CDR1 SGHRS and CDR2 YFSETQ come from the germline V gene. The CDR3 is made up of 15 amino acids. This chain's CDR3 is CASSLWGDYNSPLHF. The CDR3 region has the DNA TGCGCCAGCAGCTTGTGGGGGGACTATAATTCACCCCTCCACTTT.

The chain carries TRBV7-2 and TRBJ1-5; D is unclear. Trimming left V 4 bases short and J 0 bases short, with 4 bases between. Germline values: CDR1 SGHTA, CDR2 FQGNSA. This CDR3 is 13 amino acids long. The CDR3 protein is CASSSNSNQPQHF. In nucleotides, the CDR3 is TGTGCCAGCAGCTCCAATAGCAATCAGCCCCAGCATTTT.

The V call is TRBV7-8, the J call TRBJ1-1; weak D call: TRBD1 (5 bases). The CDR3 loop spans 14 amino acids. Germline CDR1 is SGHVS and CDR2 is FQNEAQ. The V and J ends lost 2 bases and 4 bases respectively, with 11 bases between them. The CDR3 loop is CASSLRQGGTEAFF. CDR3 nucleotide sequence: TGTGCCAGCAGCTTAAGGCAGGGAGGCACTGAAGCTTTCTTT.

V gene TRBV7-9 combines with J gene TRBJ1-2, with 9 bases identical to TRBD1. J lost 9 bases, V lost 2 bases, and 7 bases had no gene match. The CDR3 is 14 amino acids. Germline V gene lookup returns CDR1 SEHNR and CDR2 FQNEAQ (reference sequence). The CDR3 region is CASSLLLTGGSYTF. The CDR3 coding sequence is TGTGCCAGCAGCTTACTGTTGACAGGGGGGAGCTACACCTTC.

The gene calls are TRBV6-1 and TRBJ1-4, with D hard to call. Per germline, CDR1 MNHNS and CDR2 SASEGT. With 5 bases removed from V and 7 bases from J, the gap between germline ends came to 8 bases. The CDR3 runs to 12 residues. CDR3 region: CASSRGGEKLFF. CDR3 in DNA: TGTGCCAGCAGTAGAGGAGGTGAAAAACTGTTTTTT.

V is TRBV5-6 and J is TRBJ1-2; 7 bases fit TRBD1. Germline CDR1 is SGHDT and CDR2 is YYEEEE. The CDR3 length is 11 residues. V gave up 4 bases and J gave up 11 bases; unmatched junction bases: 5. In DNA form, the CDR3 reads TGTGCCAGCAGCCGACAGGGCGGTTACACCTTC. The encoded protein is CASSRQGGYTF.

This sequence joins TRBV5-5 and TRBJ2-7; D gene ambiguous. The CDR3 is 12 residues long. Trimming stripped 4 bases from V and 0 bases from J, with 5 bases between. The V gene's germline CDR1 is SGHKS and CDR2 YYEKEE (reference sequence). The CDR3 loop reads CASSTSSYEQYF. The CDR3 DNA reads TGTGCCAGCAGCACCAGCTCCTACGAGCAGTACTTC.

This clone is a singleton in its sample. The V and J genes are TRBV5-1 and TRBJ2-7; 8 nucleotides align to TRBD1. With V trimmed by 4 bases and J by 8 bases, 8 bases remained unmatched. The length of the CDR3 is 13 residues. Germline V gene lookup returns CDR1 SGHRS and CDR2 YFSETQ. Here the CDR3 DNA reads TGCGCCAGCAGCGTGGACAGGGATGGCAAGCAGTACTTC. Translation: CASSVDRDGKQYF.

The chain links TRBV29-1 to TRBJ1-3, with no clear D. V lost 4 bases to trimming and J lost 0 bases, with 10 bases between them. CDR1 SQVTM and CDR2 ANQGSEA come from the germline V gene. The CDR3 extends over 14 amino acids. Here the CDR3 reads CSVGGGDSGNTIYF. The CDR3 region has the DNA TGCAGCGTTGGTGGCGGGGACTCTGGAAACACCATATATTTT.

The rearrangement joins TRBV7-6 to TRBJ1-4; 10 bases align to TRBD1. V lost 2 bases and J lost 8; bases outside the gene matches: 5. The CDR3 has 15 amino acids. Per germline, CDR1 SGHVS and CDR2 FNYEAQ. CDR3 region: CASSLRTGGREKLFF. The CDR3 DNA sequence: TGTGCCAGCAGCTTACGGACAGGGGGACGGGAAAAACTGTTTTTT.

In its sample, this clone was seen a few times. The J gene is TRBJ2-2, the V gene TRBV15, with D perhaps TRBD1 (5 bases). The V end lost 0 bases, the J end lost 6 bases, and 8 bases lay between the germline ends. CDR3 size: 14 residues. Germline loops: CDR1 LNHNV, CDR2 YYDKDF (reference sequence). The CDR3 DNA follows: TGTGCCACCAGCAGAGATAGCAGGGCCGGGGAGCTGTTTTTT. Residues: CATSRDSRAGELFF.

In its sample, this clone was seen a few times. This chain's CDR3 is CASSLNGANTEAFF. CDR3 nucleotide sequence: TGCGCCAGCAGCTTGAATGGGGCCAACACTGAAGCTTTCTTT. The chain couples TRBV5-1 to TRBJ1-1; the D gene is possibly TRBD1 (5 bases). The germline gives CDR1 SGHRS, CDR2 YFSETQ. This CDR3 comprises 14 residues. The ends were cut back, 1 base at V and 2 bases at J, with 9 bases in the middle.

The rearrangement uses TRBV19 and TRBJ2-6; 7 nucleotides match TRBD1. The CDR3 totals 16 residues. V lost 7 bases and J lost 0; bases outside the gene matches: 6. Germline values: CDR1 LNHDA, CDR2 SQIVND (reference sequence). CDR3 coding DNA: TGTGCCAGTACGGACAGGATATTCTCTGGGGCCAACGTCCTGACTTTC. Its translation is CASTDRIFSGANVLTF.

The gene calls are TRBV7-2 and TRBJ1-1, with a weak D call TRBD1 (6 bases). The CDR3 covers 14 residues. Trimming cost V 10 bases and J 4 bases, with 19 bases left between them. Looked up from germline, CDR1 is SGHTA and CDR2 is FQGNSA. The CDR3 loop is CATLQGHGGTEAFF. CDR3 in DNA: TGTGCCACCCTCCAGGGACATGGGGGCACTGAAGCTTTCTTT.

This clone was seen a handful of times. The V and J genes are TRBV2 and TRBJ2-1, with 13 bases matching TRBD2. Germline V gives CDR1 SNHLY, CDR2 FYNNEI. CDR3 size: 14 residues. V gave up 7 bases and J gave up 8 bases; unmatched junction bases: 5. The CDR3, as DNA: TGTGCCAGCAAACTAGCGGGAGGGCTGGATGAGCAGTTCTTC. Its translation: CASKLAGGLDEQFF.

This clone was seen only once. The chain carries TRBV4-3 and TRBJ1-1; D not certain. V lost 0 bases, J lost 2 bases, and 10 bases lay in between. Germline lookup yields CDR1 LGHNA and CDR2 YSLEER. The CDR3 sequence is 15 residues long. The CDR3, as DNA: TGCGCCAGCAGCCAAGATGAGGGCGGAAACACTGAAGCTTTCTTT. Amino acid sequence: CASSQDEGGNTEAFF.

The chain combines TRBV18 with TRBJ1-2, with 8 bases fitting TRBD1. J was trimmed by 7 bases and V by 2 bases; bases with no gene match: 6. The CDR3 is 14 amino acids. Germline CDR1 KGHSH, CDR2 LQKENI. Here the CDR3 reads CASSPWEQGVGYTF. The CDR3 coding sequence is TGTGCCAGCTCACCATGGGAACAGGGGGTTGGCTACACCTTC.

The V gene is TRBV6-5, the J gene TRBJ1-2, with TRBD1 identical over 7 bases. The CDR3 extends over 15 amino acids. Unmatched junction bases numbered 15, after V lost 6 bases and J lost 8 bases. Germline V gives CDR1 MNHEY, CDR2 SVGAGI. The CDR3 DNA reads as TGTGCCAGCAGATTCGGGACAGAGCCCTGGTGGGGCTACACCTTC. Its translation: CASRFGTEPWWGYTF.

The sample holds a few counts of this clone. CDR3 sequence (DNA): TGCGCCAGCAGCCAGACACGTACGCAGTATTTT. The encoded protein is CASSQTRTQYF. The J gene is TRBJ2-3, the V gene TRBV4-1; D gene uncertain. The V and J ends lost 3 bases and 8 bases respectively, with 6 bases between them. Germline loops: CDR1 MGHRA, CDR2 YSYEKL. This CDR3 spans 11 amino acids.

About this clone: This CDR3 fails to terminate in the conserved phenylalanine or tryptophan, so it likely reflects a read error. The rearrangement uses TRBV4-3 and TRBJ1-5; D gene ambiguous. The CDR3 length is 14 residues. Germline V gene data show CDR1 as LGHNA and CDR2 as YSLEER. With 1 base removed from V and 5 bases from J, the gap between germline ends came to 9 bases. CDR3 in amino acids: CASSQVSGDQPQHL. CDR3 nucleotide sequence: TGCGCCAGCAGCCAAGTAAGCGGGGATCAGCCCCAGCATCTT.

Points on this clone: This same CDR3 is encoded by further DNA sequences in the sample. The genes are TRBV6-1 and TRBJ1-3; D is unclear. Looked up from germline, CDR1 is MNHNS and CDR2 is SASEGT. Trimming left V 1 base short and J 0 bases short, with 10 bases between. CDR3 size: 16 residues. The CDR3 bases are TGTGCCAGCAGTGAAGGGGTGGGGAGCTCTGGAAACACCATATATTTT. Protein product: CASSEGVGSSGNTIYF.